This TCR beta chain was profiled in a study of cytomegalovirus exposure and HLA in healthy donors. Study context: A prior analysis found 117 million unique TCR beta sequences from around 180 million T cells.

This CDR3 is 18 amino acids long. CDR1 and CDR2 (germline): MNHEY, SMNVEV (reference sequence). J lost 3 bases, V lost 4 bases, and 15 bases had no gene match. About this clone itself: Antigen: not known.

Study-wide results and caveats: Later analysis associated a missense DCLRE1C variant with TCR beta V- and J-gene trimming. Of the V segments, some could not be distinguished, including TRBV6-2 and TRBV6-3, and were excluded. Associated with cytomegalovirus, according to the listing, were 150 to 200 TCR beta chains.

A multiplex PCR was run with 60 Vbeta primers and 13 Jbeta primers. Here immunoSEQ multiplex PCR was the method, and the copy in TCRdb shows in-frame clones only, minus some. This sample has roughly 90,000 clones, with roughly 75% found just once. The material sequenced was PBMCs. The V gene is TRBV27, the J gene TRBJ2-3, with 8 bases that match TRBD1. This receptor was obtained from a man aged 25-40 years in good health and CMV-seronegative. CDR3 protein: CASSSLGLSDRVTDTQYF. The DNA for the CDR3 is TGTGCCAGCAGTTCCTTGGGGTTATCGGACAGGGTTACAGATACGCAGTATTTT.